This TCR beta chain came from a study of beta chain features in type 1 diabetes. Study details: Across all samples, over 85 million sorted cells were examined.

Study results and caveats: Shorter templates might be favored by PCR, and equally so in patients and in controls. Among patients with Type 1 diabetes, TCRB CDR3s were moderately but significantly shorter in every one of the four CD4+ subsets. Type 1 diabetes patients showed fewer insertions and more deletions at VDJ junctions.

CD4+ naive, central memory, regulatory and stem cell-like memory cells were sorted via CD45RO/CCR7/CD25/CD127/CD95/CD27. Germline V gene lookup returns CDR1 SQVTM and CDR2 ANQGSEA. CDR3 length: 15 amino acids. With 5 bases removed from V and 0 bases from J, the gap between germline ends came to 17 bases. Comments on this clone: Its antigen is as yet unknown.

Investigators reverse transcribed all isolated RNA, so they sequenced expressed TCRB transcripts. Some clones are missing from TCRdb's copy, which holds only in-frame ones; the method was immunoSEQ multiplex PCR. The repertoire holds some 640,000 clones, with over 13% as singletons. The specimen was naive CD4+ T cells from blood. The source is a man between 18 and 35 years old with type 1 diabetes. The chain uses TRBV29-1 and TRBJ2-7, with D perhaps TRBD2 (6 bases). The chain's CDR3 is CSVTEAAGSSYEQYF. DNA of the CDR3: TGCAGCGTTACCGAGGCGGCGGGGAGCTCCTACGAGCAGTACTTC.